These 29 T cell receptor beta chains came from one sample sequenced in a study of technical replicates of blood from a handful of donors. The method was immunoSEQ multiplex PCR; TCRdb's version includes in-frame clones alone and lacks a portion of them. The sample comprises 95,000 to 100,000 clones, roughly 95% of which are singletons, and approximately 0.2% rests with the top ten. Sequenced sample: T cells isolated from PBMCs. The receptors here all came from a human donor in good health.

The chain recombines TRBV19 with TRBJ2-1; D is possibly TRBD2 (6 bases). The CDR3 length is 13 residues. V was shortened by 1 base and J by 5 bases, with 6 bases between the two germline ends. Germline CDR1 LNHDA, CDR2 SQIVND (reference sequence). CDR3 loop: CASSIGGDNEQFF. The CDR3 DNA reads TGTGCCAGTAGTATAGGCGGGGACAATGAGCAGTTCTTC.

This chain connects TRBV27 to TRBJ1-1; D gene unclear. CDR1 is MNHEY and CDR2 is SMNVEV in the germline V gene (reference sequence). Trimming shortened V by 4 bases and J by 5 bases, and 8 bases separated the two germline ends. The CDR3 runs 12 residues. CDR3 bases: TGTGCCAGCAGTTCGGGGAGGACTGAAGCTTTCTTT. Protein sequence: CASSSGRTEAFF.

The chain's CDR3 is CARSIRDFRAQETQYF. In nucleotides, the CDR3 is TGTGCCAGAAGCATCCGGGACTTCAGGGCGCAAGAGACCCAGTACTTC. The chain recombines TRBV5-3 with TRBJ2-5, with D possibly matching TRBD2 (6 bases). TRBV5-3 is known as an ORF, though its function is uncertain. Trimming left V 4 bases short and J 2 bases short, with 18 bases between. The CDR3 sequence is 16 residues long.

The chain joins TRBV2 to TRBJ2-7, with 9 bases lining up with TRBD2. The trim removed 8 bases at V and 3 bases at J, leaving 5 bases unmatched. CDR1 and CDR2 from the germline V gene are SNHLY and FYNNEI. CDR3 length: 13 amino acids. CDR3 loop: CASVRGGGYEQYF. The CDR3 bases are TGTGCCAGCGTGCGGGGGGGCGGCTACGAGCAGTACTTC.

The chain joins TRBV5-8 to TRBJ2-1; 15 bases agree with TRBD2. Germline V lookup: CDR1 SGHTS, CDR2 YDEGEE. The V segment lost 0 bases and the J segment 5 bases; nucleotides outside the gene matches: 6. The CDR3 runs 18 residues. CDR3 residues: CASSLVRTSGGANNEQFF. The CDR3 DNA reads as TGTGCCAGCAGCTTGGTCAGGACTAGCGGGGGGGCCAACAATGAGCAGTTCTTC. Variable domain in full (rest from reference TRBV5-8 and TRBJ2-1): EAGVTQSPTHLIKTRGQQATLRCSPISGHTSVYWYQQALGLGLQFLLWYDEGEERNRGNFPPRFSGRQFPNYSSELNVNALELEDSALYLCASSLVRTSGGANNEQFFGPGTRLTVL.

The V and J genes are TRBV5-5 and TRBJ2-7; 10 positions match TRBD1. The V segment lost 4 bases and the J segment 6 bases; nucleotides outside the gene matches: 13. The germline CDR1 and CDR2 sequences are SGHKS and YYEKEE (reference sequence). The CDR3 loop spans 16 amino acids. CDR3 coding DNA: TGTGCCAGCAGCAGAAACCGGGGACAGGGGCTCGGCGAGCAGTACTTC. It translates to CASSRNRGQGLGEQYF. Full variable domain (missing parts from reference TRBV5-5 and TRBJ2-7): DAGVTQSPTHLIKTRGQQVTLRCSPISGHKSVSWYQQVLGQGPQFIFQYYEKEERGRGNFPDRFSARQFPNYSSELNVNALLLGDSALYLCASSRNRGQGLGEQYFGPGTRLTVT.

The chain couples TRBV9 to TRBJ2-7; perhaps TRBD2 as D (7 bases). Germline V CDR1 and CDR2: SGDLS, YYNGEE. Deletions cut 1 base from V and 0 bases from J, with 8 bases between. The CDR3 runs 14 residues. CDR3 sequence: CASSVRGASYEQYF. In nucleotides, the CDR3 is TGTGCCAGCAGCGTACGGGGGGCCTCCTACGAGCAGTACTTC.

This chain connects TRBV21-1 to TRBJ2-3; TRBD2 was called by the table and not checked on the DNA. TRBV21-1 is given as a pseudogene. This CDR3 region has 15 residues. The CDR3 loop reads CASSPRAGGSDTQYF. CDR3 DNA sequence: TGTGCCAGCAGCCCGAGGGCGGGGGGAAGTGATACGCAGTATTTT.

The CDR3 nucleotides are TGTGCCTGGAGAATAATAAATTCTGGGGCCAACGTCCTGACTTTC. Residues: CAWRIINSGANVLTF. The rearrangement joins TRBV30 to TRBJ2-6, with D uncertain. CDR3 length: 15 residues. V was trimmed by 3 bases and J by 1 base, leaving 10 bases between them. Germline CDR1 and CDR2: GTSNPN and SVGIG (reference sequence).

This clone showed up just once. This rearrangement joins TRBV5-1 to TRBJ2-5, with 10 bases fitting TRBD2. CDR1 and CDR2 from the germline V gene are SGHRS and YFSETQ. After removal of 4 bases from V and 4 bases from J, the junction contained 10 bases not matched to a gene. The CDR3 totals 16 residues. CDR3 sequence reads: CASSPTGAGGGETQYF. The CDR3 DNA reads TGCGCCAGCAGCCCCACGGGAGCGGGAGGGGGAGAGACCCAGTACTTC.

The chain employs TRBV19 and TRBJ1-4; D possibly corresponds to TRBD1 (6 bases). CDR1 is LNHDA, CDR2 SQIVND, per germline (reference sequence). The germline V and J ends were trimmed by 4 bases and 4 bases, with 13 bases remaining between them. The CDR3 is made up of 15 amino acids. CDR3 in DNA: TGTGCCAGTAGTACCCGGACAGCTGGTAATGAAAAACTGTTTTTT. Translated, it gives CASSTRTAGNEKLFF.

This clone was recorded a few times. This chain joins TRBV5-1 and TRBJ2-1; the D is unclear. Trimming stripped 7 bases from V and 0 bases from J, with 17 bases between. The germline V gene has CDR1 SGHRS and CDR2 YFSETQ. The length of the CDR3 is 16 residues. The CDR3 DNA is TGCGCCAGCCATAGGAGCGATTATAGCTCCTACAATGAGCAGTTCTTC. This sequence encodes CASHRSDYSSYNEQFF.

The chain uses TRBV5-1 and TRBJ2-7; 11 bases fit TRBD2. The junction had 7 bases not matched to a gene; V was cut back by 4 bases and J by 1 base. CDR3 size: 16 residues. The germline V gene encodes CDR1 SGHRS and CDR2 YFSETQ. CDR3 loop: CASSPIAGGPSYEQYF. In DNA, the CDR3 is TGCGCCAGCAGCCCCATAGCGGGAGGGCCTTCCTACGAGCAGTACTTC.

This chain's CDR3 is CASTKVGGDTQYF. CDR3 nucleotide sequence: TGTGCCAGCACTAAAGTCGGAGGAGATACGCAGTATTTT. The chain uses TRBV6-1 and TRBJ2-3; possible D gene TRBD2, 5 bases. The CDR3 covers 13 residues. CDR1 is MNHNS and CDR2 is SASEGT in the germline V gene. V was trimmed by 7 bases and J by 5 bases, leaving 13 bases between them.

The chain links TRBV27 to TRBJ1-2; D is unresolved. Germline V gene lookup returns CDR1 MNHEY and CDR2 SMNVEV (reference sequence). V was pared by 5 bases and J by 0 bases, with 13 bases between. The length of the CDR3 is 15 residues. This CDR3 reads CASSRREGTNYGYTF. The CDR3 bases are TGTGCCAGCAGTAGGAGGGAGGGTACTAACTATGGCTACACCTTC.

The J gene is TRBJ1-1, the V gene TRBV10-3; 9 bases map to TRBD1. Germline V gene lookup returns CDR1 ENHRY and CDR2 SYGVKD. V trimming: 7 bases; J trimming: 0 bases; junction bases outside the gene matches: 6. The CDR3 length is 15 residues. The CDR3 nucleotides are TGTGCCATCAATGCGGGACAGGGCATGAACACTGAAGCTTTCTTT. It specifies CAINAGQGMNTEAFF.

This sequence joins TRBV5-1 and TRBJ2-1; 7 nucleotides align to TRBD2. CDR3 length equals 15 residues. V trimming: 0 bases; J trimming: 9 bases; junction bases outside the gene matches: 9. In germline, CDR1 is SGHRS, CDR2 YFSETQ. The CDR3 sequence is CASSLGWEGGSEQFF. CDR3 coding DNA: TGCGCCAGCAGCTTGGGCTGGGAGGGAGGAAGTGAGCAGTTCTTC.

This clone qualifies as medium-sized (0.01 to 0.1%). The chain carries TRBV5-1 and TRBJ2-7; D might be TRBD1 (6 bases). With 1 base removed from V and 5 bases from J, the gap between germline ends came to 10 bases. This CDR3 region has 13 residues. Germline V gives CDR1 SGHRS, CDR2 YFSETQ. The CDR3 loop is CASSLTDSDEQYF. The CDR3 DNA reads TGCGCCAGCAGCTTGACGGACAGTGACGAGCAGTACTTC.

The chain carries TRBV21-1 and TRBJ1-2. TRBV21-1 is given as a pseudogene. This CDR3 spans 19 amino acids. For the CDR3, the DNA is TGTGCCAGCAGCAAAGTCTACGGGGTCCCAGGGACCCGGACTAAAGGCTACACCTTC. Translation: CASSKVYGVPGTRTKGYTF.

In DNA, the CDR3 is TGTGCCAGCTCACTCAAGGCGGCAGGGAACGAGCAGTACTTC. Protein product: CASSLKAAGNEQYF. The rearrangement links TRBV18 to TRBJ2-7; D perhaps matches TRBD1 (5 bases). The CDR3 is 14 residues long. V lost 4 bases and J 5 bases, leaving 15 bases between the germline ends. Germline CDR1 and CDR2: KGHSH and LQKENI.

This chain links TRBV5-8 with TRBJ2-7; 7 bases align to TRBD1. CDR3 length: 15 residues. Trimming cost V 2 bases and J 2 bases; bases outside gene matches: 7. CDR1 and CDR2 from the germline V gene are SGHTS and YDEGEE. The CDR3 DNA sequence: TGTGCCAGCAGCTTCGGTCCGGGACAGACCTACGAGCAGTACTTC. It encodes CASSFGPGQTYEQYF.

This chain links TRBV7-9 with TRBJ2-5, with 9 bases aligning to TRBD1. After removal of 5 bases from V and 5 bases from J, the junction contained 12 bases not matched to a gene. CDR1 and CDR2 from the germline V gene are SEHNR and FQNEAQ (reference sequence). There are 16 residues in the CDR3. CDR3 DNA sequence: TGTGCCAGCAGCATAACAGGGGGCAGTGTGGTGGAGACCCAGTACTTC. It specifies CASSITGGSVVETQYF. Together with reference TRBV7-9 and TRBJ2-5, the CDR3 gives the full variable domain: DTGVSQNPRHKITKRGQNVTFRCDPISEHNRLYWYRQTLGQGPEFLTYFQNEAQLEKSRLLSDRFSAERPKGSFSTLEIQRTEQGDSAMYLCASSITGGSVVETQYFGPGTRLLVL.

J is TRBJ1-4 and V is TRBV15; a weak D match, TRBD1 (5 bases). V lost 0 bases and J 0 bases, leaving 14 bases between the germline ends. CDR3 length: 18 amino acids. Germline values: CDR1 LNHNV, CDR2 YYDKDF (reference sequence). The CDR3 loop is CATSRDIARAATNEKLFF. As DNA, the CDR3 is TGTGCCACCAGCAGAGATATAGCCAGGGCAGCAACTAATGAAAAACTGTTTTTT.

The genes are TRBV11-2 and TRBJ2-2; TRBD2 matches 9 bases. The length of the CDR3 is 15 residues. V trimming: 0 bases; J trimming: 6 bases; junction bases outside the gene matches: 2. Per germline, CDR1 SGHAT and CDR2 FQNNGV. This CDR3 is CASSLESGRSGELFF. CDR3 nucleotide sequence: TGTGCCAGCAGCTTAGAAAGCGGGAGGTCCGGGGAGCTGTTTTTT.

This clone was recorded only once. The chain links TRBV5-1 to TRBJ2-7, with 10 bases identical to TRBD1. The CDR3 runs to 15 residues. Germline V gives CDR1 SGHRS, CDR2 YFSETQ. V dropped 2 bases and J dropped 2; count of bases not matched to a gene: 4. CDR3 in amino acids: CASSFAGTGAYEQYF. Here the CDR3 DNA reads TGCGCCAGCAGCTTCGCCGGGACAGGGGCCTACGAGCAGTACTTC.

The table lists this clone with a count of one. V and J are TRBV5-6 and TRBJ1-4, with unresolved D. The V gene lost 1 base and the J gene lost 2 bases, with 9 bases spanning the gap. The length of the CDR3 is 15 residues. Per the germline V gene, CDR1 is SGHDT and CDR2 is YYEEEE. CDR3 DNA: TGTGCCAGCAGCTTGTCGGGTATCACTAATGAAAAACTGTTTTTT. Amino acid sequence: CASSLSGITNEKLFF.

The chain employs TRBV5-4 and TRBJ1-2; 7 positions agree with TRBD1. CDR1 is SGHNT and CDR2 is YYREEE in the germline V gene (reference sequence). J lost 8 bases, V lost 4 bases, and 17 bases had no gene match. The CDR3 extends over 16 amino acids. The CDR3 sequence: CASSQAPQGTPSGYTF. DNA of the CDR3: TGTGCCAGCAGCCAGGCCCCACAGGGGACACCCTCGGGCTACACCTTC.

The chain links TRBV5-6 to TRBJ1-4; tentatively, D is TRBD1 (6 bases). The CDR3 has 17 residues. V shed 7 bases and J shed 3 bases, with 22 bases lying between them. Germline V gene data show CDR1 as SGHDT and CDR2 as YYEEEE. CDR3 sequence (DNA): TGTGCCAGCGCCTTGGGGGGGCCACAGGAGGCTAATGAAAAACTGTTTTTT. Translating it yields CASALGGPQEANEKLFF.

This chain joins TRBV28 and TRBJ1-2; 8 bases align to TRBD1. The germline gives CDR1 MDHEN, CDR2 SYDVKM. V shed 3 bases and J 4 bases; nucleotides not matched to a gene: 10. The CDR3 runs 16 residues. CDR3 protein: CASSFLQGARIYGYTF. In DNA, the CDR3 is TGTGCCAGCAGTTTCCTCCAGGGGGCGCGAATCTATGGCTACACCTTC.